This TCR beta chain was documented in a study of T cell responses to AZD1222 COVID-19 vaccine. The CDR3 consists of 16 residues. With 4 bases clipped from V and 4 bases from J, the junction kept 8 bases outside the gene matches. Germline V gene data show CDR1 as MNHEY and CDR2 as SMNVEV (reference sequence). Repertoires were generated with immunoSEQ multiplex PCR, while TCRdb's copy carries only in-frame clones and drops some. Of tens of thousands of clones in the sample, around 91% were seen once. This clonotype was obtained from an adult who received the AZD1222 COVID-19 vaccine. This specimen consisted of peripheral blood, obtained 28 days after the second AZD1222 dose. The gene calls are TRBV27 and TRBJ1-3; 9 bases align to TRBD1. The chain's CDR3 is CASSSTGGIWGNTIYF. The DNA of the CDR3 is TGTGCCAGCAGTTCGACAGGGGGGATATGGGGAAACACCATATATTTT.